The text below deals with one T cell receptor beta chain. The antigen is unknown. TCRdb's copy holds only in-frame clones and misses some; the assay was immunoSEQ multiplex PCR. The repertoire consists of around 4,600 clones, with over 75% occurring once and the leading ten covering approximately 13%. The data originate from a study of brain metastases from non-small cell lung cancer. Overall study results and limits: T-cell infiltration was lower in brain metastases than primaries (P < 0.001). T-cell clones appeared expanded in about 64% of brain metastases relative to matched primary tumors. TCR repertoires overlapped largely between brain metastases and matched primaries.

Germline loops: CDR1 MNHEY, CDR2 SMNVEV (reference sequence). Trimming removed 0 bases from V and 4 bases from J, with 10 bases in between. The CDR3 runs to 15 residues. Material for sequencing was tissue from a brain metastasis. The clonotype comes from a donor at least 40 years old with non-small cell lung cancer. The chain is built from TRBV27 and TRBJ2-1, with no clear D. The CDR3 DNA reads as TGTGCCAGCAGTTTATCCATGACCCGTTACAATGAGCAGTTCTTC. Protein sequence: CASSLSMTRYNEQFF.